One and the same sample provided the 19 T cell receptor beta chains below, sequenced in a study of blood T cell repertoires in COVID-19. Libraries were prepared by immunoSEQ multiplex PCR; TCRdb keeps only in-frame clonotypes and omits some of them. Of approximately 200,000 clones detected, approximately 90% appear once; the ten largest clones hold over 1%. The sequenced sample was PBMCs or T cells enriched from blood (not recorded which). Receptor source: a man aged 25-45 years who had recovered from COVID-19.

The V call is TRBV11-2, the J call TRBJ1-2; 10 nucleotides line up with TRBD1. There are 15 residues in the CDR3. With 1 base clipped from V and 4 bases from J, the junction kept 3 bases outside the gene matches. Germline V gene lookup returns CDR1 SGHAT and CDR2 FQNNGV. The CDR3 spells CASSLVGQGIYGYTF. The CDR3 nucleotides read TGTGCCAGCAGCTTAGTGGGACAGGGGATCTATGGCTACACCTTC.

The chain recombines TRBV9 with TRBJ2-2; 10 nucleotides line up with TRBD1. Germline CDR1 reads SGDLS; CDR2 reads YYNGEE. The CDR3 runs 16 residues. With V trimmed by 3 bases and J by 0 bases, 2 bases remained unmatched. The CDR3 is CASSGTGGANTGELFF. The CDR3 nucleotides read TGTGCCAGCAGCGGGACAGGGGGGGCGAACACCGGGGAGCTGTTTTTT.

This CDR3 is CSVDLQGAETQYF. The CDR3 nucleotides are TGCAGCGTTGACCTACAGGGGGCAGAGACCCAGTACTTC. The chain employs TRBV29-1 and TRBJ2-5; 9 bases agree with TRBD1. J lost 4 bases, V lost 3 bases, and 3 bases had no gene match. Germline lookup yields CDR1 SQVTM and CDR2 ANQGSEA. The CDR3 extends over 13 amino acids.

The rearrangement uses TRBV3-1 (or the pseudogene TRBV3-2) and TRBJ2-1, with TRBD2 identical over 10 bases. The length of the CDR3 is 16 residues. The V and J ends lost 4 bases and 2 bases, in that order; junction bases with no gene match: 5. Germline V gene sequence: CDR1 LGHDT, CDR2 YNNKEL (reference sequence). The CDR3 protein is CASSPSLAGAYNEQFF. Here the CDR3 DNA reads TGTGCCAGCAGCCCCTCCCTAGCGGGAGCCTACAATGAGCAGTTCTTC.

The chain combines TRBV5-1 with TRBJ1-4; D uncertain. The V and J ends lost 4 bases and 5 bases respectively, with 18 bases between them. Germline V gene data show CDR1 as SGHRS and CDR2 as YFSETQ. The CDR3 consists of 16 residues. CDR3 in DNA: TGCGCCAGCAGCCCCTCCTCACGAGGTCCCAATGAAAAACTGTTTTTT. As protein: CASSPSSRGPNEKLFF.

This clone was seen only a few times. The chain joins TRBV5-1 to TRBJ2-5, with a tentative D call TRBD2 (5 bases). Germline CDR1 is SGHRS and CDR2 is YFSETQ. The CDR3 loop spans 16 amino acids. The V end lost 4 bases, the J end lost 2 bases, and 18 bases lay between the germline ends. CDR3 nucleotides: TGCGCCAGCAGCCTCCAGCCGGGGTCAGTACAAGAGACCCAGTACTTC. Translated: CASSLQPGSVQETQYF. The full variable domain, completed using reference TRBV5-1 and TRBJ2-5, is KAGVTQTPRYLIKTRGQQVTLSCSPISGHRSVSWYQQTPGQGLQFLFEYFSETQRNKGNFPGRFSGRQFSNSRSEMNVSTLELGDSALYLCASSLQPGSVQETQYFGPGTRLLVL.

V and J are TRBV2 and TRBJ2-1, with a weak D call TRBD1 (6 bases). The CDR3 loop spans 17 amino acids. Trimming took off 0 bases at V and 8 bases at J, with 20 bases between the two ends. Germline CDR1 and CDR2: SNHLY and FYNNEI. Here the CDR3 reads CASSEAVVRDKTHEQFF. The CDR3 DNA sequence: TGTGCCAGCAGTGAAGCGGTCGTCCGGGACAAGACCCATGAGCAGTTCTTC.

CDR3 in DNA: TGTGCCACCAGCCAAATGACAGGGGGCGCTTCGGGCACCGGGGAGCTGTTTTTT. Protein product: CATSQMTGGASGTGELFF. The chain links TRBV24-1 to TRBJ2-2; 10 bases map to TRBD1. Germline loops: CDR1 KGHDR, CDR2 SFDVKD. The CDR3 has 18 residues. Trimming took 7 bases from V and 4 from J; bases not matched to a gene: 14.

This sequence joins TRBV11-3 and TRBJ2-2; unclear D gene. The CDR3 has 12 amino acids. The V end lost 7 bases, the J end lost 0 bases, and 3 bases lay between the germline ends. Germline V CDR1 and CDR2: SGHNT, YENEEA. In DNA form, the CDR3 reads TGTGCCAGCAACTCGAACACCGGGGAGCTGTTTTTT. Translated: CASNSNTGELFF. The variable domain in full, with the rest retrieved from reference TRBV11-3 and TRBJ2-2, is EAGVVQSPRYKIIEKKQPVAFWCNPISGHNTLYWYLQNLGQGPELLIRYENEEAVDDSQLPKDRFSAERLKGVDSTLKIQPAELGDSAVYLCASNSNTGELFFGEGSRLTVL.

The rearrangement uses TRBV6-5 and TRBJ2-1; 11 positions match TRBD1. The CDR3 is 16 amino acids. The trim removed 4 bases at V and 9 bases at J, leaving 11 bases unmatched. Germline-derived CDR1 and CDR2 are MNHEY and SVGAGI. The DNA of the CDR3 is TGTGCCAGCAGTTTTAACGGGGACAGGGGGGTCTCTGAGCAGTTCTTC. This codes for CASSFNGDRGVSEQFF.

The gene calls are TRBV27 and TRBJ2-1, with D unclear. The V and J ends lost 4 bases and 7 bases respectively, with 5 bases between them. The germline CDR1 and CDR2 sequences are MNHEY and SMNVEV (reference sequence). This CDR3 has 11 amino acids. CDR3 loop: CASSSRNEQFF. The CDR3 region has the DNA TGTGCCAGCAGTTCACGGAATGAGCAGTTCTTC.

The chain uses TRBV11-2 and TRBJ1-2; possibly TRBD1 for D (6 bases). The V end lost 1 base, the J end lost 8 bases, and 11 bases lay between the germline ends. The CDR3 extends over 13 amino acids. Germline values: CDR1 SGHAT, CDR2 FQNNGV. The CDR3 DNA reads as TGTGCCAGCAGCTTAGGACAGGCTTACGGCTACACCTTC. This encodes CASSLGQAYGYTF.

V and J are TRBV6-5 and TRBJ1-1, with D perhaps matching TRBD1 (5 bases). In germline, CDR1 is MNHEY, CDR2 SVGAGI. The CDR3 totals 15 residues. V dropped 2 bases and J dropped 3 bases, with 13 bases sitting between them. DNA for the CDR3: TGTGCCAGCAGTTACGGGCGGGGGAGAGACACTGAAGCTTTCTTT. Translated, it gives CASSYGRGRDTEAFF.

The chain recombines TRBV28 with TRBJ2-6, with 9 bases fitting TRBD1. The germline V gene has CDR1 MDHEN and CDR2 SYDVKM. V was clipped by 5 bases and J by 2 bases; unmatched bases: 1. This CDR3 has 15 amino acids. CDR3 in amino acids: CASSRQGAGANVLTF. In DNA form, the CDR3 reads TGTGCCAGCAGTAGACAGGGGGCTGGGGCCAACGTCCTGACTTTC.

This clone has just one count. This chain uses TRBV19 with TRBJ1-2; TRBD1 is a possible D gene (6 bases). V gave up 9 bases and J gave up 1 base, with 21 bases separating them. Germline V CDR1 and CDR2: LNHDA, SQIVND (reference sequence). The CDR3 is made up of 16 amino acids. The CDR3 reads CASRKGQGRINYGYTF. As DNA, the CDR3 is TGTGCCAGCAGGAAAGGGCAGGGGCGGATTAACTATGGCTACACCTTC.

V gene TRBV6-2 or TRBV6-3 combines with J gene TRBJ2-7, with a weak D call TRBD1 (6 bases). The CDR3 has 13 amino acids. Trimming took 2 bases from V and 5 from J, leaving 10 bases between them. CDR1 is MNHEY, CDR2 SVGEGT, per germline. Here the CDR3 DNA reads TGTGCCAGCAGTTACCTCAGGGGCCACGAGCAGTACTTC. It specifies CASSYLRGHEQYF.

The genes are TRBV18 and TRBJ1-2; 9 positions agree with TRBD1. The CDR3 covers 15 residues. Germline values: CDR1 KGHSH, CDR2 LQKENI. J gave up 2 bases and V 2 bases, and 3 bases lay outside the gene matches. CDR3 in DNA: TGTGCCAGCTCACCAACAGGGGGCGAAAACTATGGCTACACCTTC. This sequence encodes CASSPTGGENYGYTF.

The CDR3 DNA reads as TGTGCCAGCAGCCAATCATTACGGACTAGCGGGGGGACCTACAATGAGCAGTTCTTC. Translating it yields CASSQSLRTSGGTYNEQFF. The rearrangement links TRBV4-2 to TRBJ2-1; 14 nucleotides align to TRBD2. V was clipped by 2 bases and J by 2 bases; unmatched bases: 8. Germline-derived CDR1 and CDR2 are LGHNA and YNFKEQ. The CDR3 covers 19 residues.

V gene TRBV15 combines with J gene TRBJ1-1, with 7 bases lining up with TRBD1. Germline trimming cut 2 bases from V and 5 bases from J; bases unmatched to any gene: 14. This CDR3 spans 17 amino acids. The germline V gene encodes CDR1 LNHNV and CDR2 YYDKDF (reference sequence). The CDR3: CATSRPMTGSGTTEAFF. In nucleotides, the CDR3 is TGTGCCACCAGCAGACCGATGACAGGGAGTGGAACAACTGAAGCTTTCTTT.